Listed below are T cell receptor beta chains from one sample, sequenced in a study of beta chain features in type 1 diabetes. Sequencing was performed with immunoSEQ multiplex PCR; in TCRdb, only in-frame clones are kept and a portion is missing. The sample includes about 660,000 clones, roughly 13% seen only once; the top ten take approximately 0.043%. Material: naive CD4+ T cells from blood. The receptors here all came from a man aged 18 to 30 with type 1 diabetes. The conserved cysteine and the conserved F or W are not part of the CDR3 here. D genes are given only for firm matches. Size tells how often a clone was seen (once, few, many) or the class of an expanded clone, and some rows leave it out.

>TRBV7-2|TRBJ2-3|.|.
ASSPQGGVADTQY
>TRBV11-2|TRBJ1-2|TRBD1|once
ASSLTAWTGIYGYT
>TRBV2|TRBJ2-3|TRBD1|few
ASRQGRGIGDTQY
>TRBV4-2|TRBJ2-1|TRBD2|few
ASSQDSTGGNEQF
>TRBV11-3|TRBJ2-4|.|few
ASTSGVLGIQY
>TRBV12-5|TRBJ2-2|TRBD1|.
ASGLQGAGELF
>TRBV11-2|TRBJ2-7|TRBD1|few
ASSPSGQGIIEQY
>TRBV11-2|TRBJ1-1|TRBD1|.
ASSPDRGAEAF
>TRBV6-5|TRBJ2-3|.|few
ASTTIRGTQY
>TRBV30|TRBJ1-2|.|few
AWTAVDGNYGYT
>TRBV29-1|TRBJ2-3|TRBD2|.
SVRMGTSGRAGTQY
>TRBV7-2|TRBJ1-1|.|.
ASSFLNTEAF
>TRBV4-1|TRBJ2-5|TRBD1|.
ASSQDFVAGGAGTQY
>TRBV9|TRBJ2-2|TRBD1|.
ASSPQGAGTGELF
>TRBV27|TRBJ2-5|.|.
ASSGDGETQY
>TRBV29-1|TRBJ2-5|TRBD1|few
SVEGGGETQY
>TRBV18|TRBJ2-7|TRBD2|.
ASSPPGLAGSANYEQY
>TRBV5-1|TRBJ2-7|.|few
ASSSTGLDEQY
>TRBV5-1|TRBJ2-7|.|.
ASSLSTAGSGEQY
>TRBV5-1|TRBJ2-5|TRBD2|.
ASSSGTSVSGETQY
>TRBV15|TRBJ2-2|.|few
ATSRATGQAGELF
>TRBV6-1|TRBJ1-2|TRBD1|few
ASSDRGYSNYGYT